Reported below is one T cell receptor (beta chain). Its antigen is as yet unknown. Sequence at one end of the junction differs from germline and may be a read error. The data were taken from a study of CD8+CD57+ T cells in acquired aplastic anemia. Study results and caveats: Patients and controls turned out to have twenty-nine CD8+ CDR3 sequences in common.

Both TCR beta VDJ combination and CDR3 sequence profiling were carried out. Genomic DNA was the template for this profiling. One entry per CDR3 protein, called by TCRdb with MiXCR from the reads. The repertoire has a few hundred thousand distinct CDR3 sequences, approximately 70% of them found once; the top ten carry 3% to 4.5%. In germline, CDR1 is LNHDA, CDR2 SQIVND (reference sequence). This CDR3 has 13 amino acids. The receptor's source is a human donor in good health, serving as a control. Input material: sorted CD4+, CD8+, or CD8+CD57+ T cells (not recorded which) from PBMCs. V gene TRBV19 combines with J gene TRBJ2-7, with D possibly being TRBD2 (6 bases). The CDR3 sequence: CARRGIGLFKLQF. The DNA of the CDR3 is TGTGCCAGACGCGGGATAGGCCTGTTTAAGCTTCAGTTC.